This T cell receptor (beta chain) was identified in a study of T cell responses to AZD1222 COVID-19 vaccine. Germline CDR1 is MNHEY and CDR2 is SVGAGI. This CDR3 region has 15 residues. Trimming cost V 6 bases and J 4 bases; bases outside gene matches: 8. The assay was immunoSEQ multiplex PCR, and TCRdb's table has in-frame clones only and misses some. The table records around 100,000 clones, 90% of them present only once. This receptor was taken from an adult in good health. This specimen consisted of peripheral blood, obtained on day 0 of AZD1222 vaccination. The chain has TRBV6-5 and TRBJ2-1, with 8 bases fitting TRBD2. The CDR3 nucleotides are TGTGCCAGCAGCCTGATGGCGGGGGGATACAATGAGCAGTTCTTC. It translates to CASSLMAGGYNEQFF.